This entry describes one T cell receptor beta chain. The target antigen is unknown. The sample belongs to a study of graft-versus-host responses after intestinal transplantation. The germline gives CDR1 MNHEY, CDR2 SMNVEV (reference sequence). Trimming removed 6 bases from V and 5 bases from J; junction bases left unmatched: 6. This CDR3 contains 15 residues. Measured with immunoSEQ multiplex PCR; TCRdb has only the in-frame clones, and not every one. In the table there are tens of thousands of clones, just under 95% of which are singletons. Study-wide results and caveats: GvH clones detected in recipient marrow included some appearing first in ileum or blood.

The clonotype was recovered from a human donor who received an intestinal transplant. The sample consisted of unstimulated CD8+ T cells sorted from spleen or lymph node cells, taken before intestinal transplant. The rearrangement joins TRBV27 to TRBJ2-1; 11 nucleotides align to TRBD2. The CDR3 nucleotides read TGTGCCAGCAGAACCGGGACTAGCGGAAACAATGAGCAGTTCTTC. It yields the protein CASRTGTSGNNEQFF.